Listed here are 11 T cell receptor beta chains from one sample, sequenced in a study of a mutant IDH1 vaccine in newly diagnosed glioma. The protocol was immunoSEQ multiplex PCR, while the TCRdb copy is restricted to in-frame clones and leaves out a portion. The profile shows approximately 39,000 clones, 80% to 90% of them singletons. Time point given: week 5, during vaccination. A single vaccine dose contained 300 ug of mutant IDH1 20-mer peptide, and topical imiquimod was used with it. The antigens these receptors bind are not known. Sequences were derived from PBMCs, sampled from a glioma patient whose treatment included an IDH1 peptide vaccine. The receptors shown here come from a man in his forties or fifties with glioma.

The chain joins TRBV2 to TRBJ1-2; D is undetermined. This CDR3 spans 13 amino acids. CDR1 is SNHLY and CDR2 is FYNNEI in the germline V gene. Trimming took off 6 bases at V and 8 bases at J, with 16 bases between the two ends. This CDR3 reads CASRVGGLSGYTF. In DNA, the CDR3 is TGTGCCAGCAGGGTTGGAGGATTAAGCGGCTACACCTTC.

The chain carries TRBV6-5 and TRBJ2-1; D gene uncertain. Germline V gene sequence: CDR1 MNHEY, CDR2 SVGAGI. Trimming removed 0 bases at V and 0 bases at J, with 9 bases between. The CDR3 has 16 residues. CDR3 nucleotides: TGTGCCAGCAGTTACTCGGCGGACCTCTCCTACAATGAGCAGTTCTTC. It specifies CASSYSADLSYNEQFF.

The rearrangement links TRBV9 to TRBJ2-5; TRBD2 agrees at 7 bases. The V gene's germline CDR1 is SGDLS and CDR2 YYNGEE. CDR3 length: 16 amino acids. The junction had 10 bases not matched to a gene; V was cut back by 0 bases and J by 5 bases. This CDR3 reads CASSVEGRGILETQYF. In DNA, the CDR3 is TGTGCCAGCAGCGTAGAAGGGCGGGGGATCCTTGAGACCCAGTACTTC.

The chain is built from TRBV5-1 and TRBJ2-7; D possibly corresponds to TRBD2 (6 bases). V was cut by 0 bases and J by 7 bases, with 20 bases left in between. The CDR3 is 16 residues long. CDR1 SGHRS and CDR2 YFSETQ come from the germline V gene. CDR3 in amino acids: CASSLGGLAQSREQYF. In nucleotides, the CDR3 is TGCGCCAGCAGCTTGGGGGGACTGGCCCAATCGAGGGAGCAGTACTTC.

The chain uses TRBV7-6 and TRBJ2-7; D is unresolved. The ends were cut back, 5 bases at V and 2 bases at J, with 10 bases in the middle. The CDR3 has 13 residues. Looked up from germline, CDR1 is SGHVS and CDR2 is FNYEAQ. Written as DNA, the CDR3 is TGTGCCAGCAGCCTAAAACCACCCTACGAGCAGTACTTC. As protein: CASSLKPPYEQYF.

The CDR3 here is CASSPKIISGFNEQFF. The CDR3, as DNA: TGTGCCAGCAGTCCCAAGATCATCTCTGGGTTCAATGAGCAGTTCTTC. This chain links TRBV28 with TRBJ2-1; no firm D call. The V and J ends lost 5 bases and 6 bases respectively, with 20 bases between them. The CDR3 extends over 16 amino acids. Germline values: CDR1 MDHEN, CDR2 SYDVKM.

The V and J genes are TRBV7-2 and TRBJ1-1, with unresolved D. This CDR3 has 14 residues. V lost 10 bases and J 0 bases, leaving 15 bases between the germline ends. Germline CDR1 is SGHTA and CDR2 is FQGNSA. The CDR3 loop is CATKAGSMNTEAFF. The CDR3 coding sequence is TGTGCCACCAAAGCGGGGAGCATGAACACTGAAGCTTTCTTT. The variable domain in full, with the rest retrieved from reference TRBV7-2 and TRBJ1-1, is GAGVSQSPSNKVTEKGKDVELRCDPISGHTALYWYRQSLGQGLEFLIYFQGNSAPDKSGLPSDRFSAERTGGSVSTLTIQRTQQEDSAVYLCATKAGSMNTEAFFGQGTRLTVV.

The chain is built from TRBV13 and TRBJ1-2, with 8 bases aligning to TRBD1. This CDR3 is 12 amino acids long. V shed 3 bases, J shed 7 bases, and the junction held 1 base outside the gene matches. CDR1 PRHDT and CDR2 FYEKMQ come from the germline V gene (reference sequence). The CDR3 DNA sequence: TGTGCCAGCAGCTTGCAGGGGGCTGGCTACACCTTC. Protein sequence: CASSLQGAGYTF.

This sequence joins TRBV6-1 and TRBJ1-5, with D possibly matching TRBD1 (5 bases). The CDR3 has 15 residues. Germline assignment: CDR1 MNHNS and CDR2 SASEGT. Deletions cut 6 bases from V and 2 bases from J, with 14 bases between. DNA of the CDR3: TGTGCCAGCAGGAGGGAGGGGAATGGCAATCAGCCCCAGCATTTT. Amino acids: CASRREGNGNQPQHF.

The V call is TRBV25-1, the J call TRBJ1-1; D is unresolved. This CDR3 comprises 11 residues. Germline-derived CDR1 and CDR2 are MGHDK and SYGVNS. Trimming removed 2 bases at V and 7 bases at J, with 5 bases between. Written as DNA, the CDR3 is TGTGCCAGCAGTGAAGCGATTGAAGCTTTCTTT. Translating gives CASSEAIEAFF.

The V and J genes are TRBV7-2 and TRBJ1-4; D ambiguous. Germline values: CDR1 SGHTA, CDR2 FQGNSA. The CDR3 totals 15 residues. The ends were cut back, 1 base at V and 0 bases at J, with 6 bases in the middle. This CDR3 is CASSLGLATNEKLFF. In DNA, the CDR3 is TGTGCCAGCAGCTTAGGCCTTGCAACTAATGAAAAACTGTTTTTT.